Below, 10 T cell receptor beta chains from the same sample are listed, as sequenced in a study of blood T cell repertoires in COVID-19. Sequencing was performed with immunoSEQ multiplex PCR; in TCRdb, only in-frame clones are kept and a portion is missing. The table shows roughly 70,000 clones, with 80% occurring only once. Sequencing input: peripheral blood. Receptors originate from a human donor in a cohort sampled during active COVID-19.

The chain joins TRBV28 to TRBJ1-5; the match to TRBD1 covers 9 bases. CDR1 and CDR2 (germline): MDHEN, SYDVKM. The J segment lost 6 bases and the V segment lost 3 bases, leaving 12 bases of the junction unmatched. The CDR3 has 17 residues. Written as DNA, the CDR3 is TGTGCCAGCAGTTTCCTTCCGGGACAGGGCTATGGTCAGCCCCAGCATTTT. As protein: CASSFLPGQGYGQPQHF.

V gene TRBV6-1 combines with J gene TRBJ2-1; TRBD2 agrees at 7 bases. The CDR3 is 18 residues long. Germline CDR1 and CDR2: MNHNS and SASEGT. V was pared by 1 base and J by 0 bases, with 9 bases of the junction left unmatched. The CDR3 DNA sequence: TGTGCCAGCAGTGAAGGCTTGGCTAGCGGAGGCTCCTACAATGAGCAGTTCTTC. Amino acid sequence: CASSEGLASGGSYNEQFF.

The V gene is TRBV6-2 or TRBV6-3, the J gene TRBJ1-2; a possible D gene is TRBD1 (6 bases). The CDR3 runs to 14 residues. The germline CDR1 and CDR2 sequences are MNHEY and SVGEGT. Trimming cost V 3 bases and J 6 bases, with 14 bases left between them. The CDR3 here is CASSYLGTSDGYTF. CDR3 nucleotides: TGTGCCAGCAGTTATCTTGGGACATCGGATGGCTACACCTTC.

CDR3: CASSSQGWRGYTF. The CDR3 DNA sequence: TGTGCCAGCAGTTCACAGGGGTGGAGAGGCTACACCTTC. This chain joins TRBV12-3 or TRBV12-4 and TRBJ1-2; TRBD1 agrees at 7 bases. This CDR3 region has 13 residues. V shed 4 bases and J 8 bases; nucleotides not matched to a gene: 7.

This sequence joins TRBV6-2 or TRBV6-3 and TRBJ2-1, with TRBD2 matching over 9 bases. The V gene's germline CDR1 is MNHEY and CDR2 SVGEGT. The V and J ends lost 6 bases and 3 bases, in that order; junction bases with no gene match: 3. This CDR3 contains 14 residues. The CDR3 DNA is TGTGCCAGCAGACCTAGCGGGGTCTACAATGAGCAGTTCTTC. It specifies CASRPSGVYNEQFF.

CDR3 residues: CASSLVGAGHYNEQFF. The CDR3 DNA is TGTGCCAGCAGCTTGGTAGGAGCGGGCCACTACAATGAGCAGTTCTTC. V usage is TRBV5-6 and J usage is TRBJ2-1, with D perhaps TRBD2 (6 bases). Germline lookup yields CDR1 SGHDT and CDR2 YYEEEE. This CDR3 spans 16 amino acids. V lost 0 bases to trimming and J lost 3 bases, with 13 bases between them.

This chain uses TRBV12-3 or TRBV12-4 with TRBJ1-5; 9 bases match TRBD1. V was clipped by 4 bases and J by 5 bases; unmatched bases: 0. The CDR3 sequence is 13 residues long. CDR3 sequence reads: CASSWDRDQPQHF. In DNA form, the CDR3 reads TGTGCCAGCAGTTGGGACAGGGATCAGCCCCAGCATTTT.

The chain couples TRBV29-1 to TRBJ2-7, with D hard to call. Germline-derived CDR1 and CDR2 are SQVTM and ANQGSEA. V was pared by 2 bases and J by 0 bases, with 8 bases between. The CDR3 sequence is 13 residues long. This chain's CDR3 is CSVERSGSYEQYF. The CDR3 coding sequence is TGCAGCGTTGAACGGTCCGGCTCCTACGAGCAGTACTTC.

This clone was seen once. This chain links TRBV5-8 with TRBJ1-1; D perhaps matches TRBD1 (5 bases). The CDR3 covers 14 residues. The V and J ends lost 0 bases and 6 bases respectively, with 12 bases between them. Germline CDR1 is SGHTS and CDR2 is YDEGEE. This CDR3 reads CASSLVGGVSEAFF. The DNA for the CDR3 is TGTGCCAGCAGCTTGGTCGGGGGGGTGTCTGAAGCTTTCTTT.

This clone was observed once. This chain joins TRBV2 and TRBJ1-5, with D possibly TRBD1 on 5 matching bases. The CDR3 sequence is 14 residues long. Germline CDR1 SNHLY, CDR2 FYNNEI. V gave up 0 bases and J gave up 4 bases, with 7 bases separating them. CDR3 in DNA: TGTGCCAGCAGTGAAGCGGAGGGGAATCAGCCCCAGCATTTT. This codes for CASSEAEGNQPQHF.